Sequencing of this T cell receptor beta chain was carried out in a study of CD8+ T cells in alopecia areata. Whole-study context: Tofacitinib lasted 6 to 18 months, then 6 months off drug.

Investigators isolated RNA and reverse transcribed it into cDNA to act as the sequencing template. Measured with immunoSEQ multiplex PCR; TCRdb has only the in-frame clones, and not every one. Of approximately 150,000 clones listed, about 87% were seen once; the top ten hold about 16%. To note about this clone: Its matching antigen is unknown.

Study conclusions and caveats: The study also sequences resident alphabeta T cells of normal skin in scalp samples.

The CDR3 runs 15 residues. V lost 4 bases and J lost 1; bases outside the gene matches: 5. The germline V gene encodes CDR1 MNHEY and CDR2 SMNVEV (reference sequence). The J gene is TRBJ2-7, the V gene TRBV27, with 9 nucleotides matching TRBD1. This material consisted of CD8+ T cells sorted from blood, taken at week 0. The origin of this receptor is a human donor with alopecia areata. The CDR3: CASSYRDRVSYEQYF. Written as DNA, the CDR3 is TGTGCCAGCAGTTACCGGGACAGGGTTTCCTACGAGCAGTACTTC.